This T cell receptor beta chain derives from a study of T-cell reconstitution after alpha-beta-depleted transplantation in children. Broader study findings: There were reportedly several hundred expanded graft clones from which alpha-beta T cells came about two months after transplant. T cells produced anew were the main source of T-cell counts and diversity one year after transplant.

The CDR3 contains 15 residues. The germline CDR1 and CDR2 sequences are GTSNPN and SVGIG (reference sequence). The germline V and J ends were trimmed by 1 base and 2 bases, with 12 bases remaining between them. This clonotype has just a few counts. What it binds is unknown. TCRbeta library construction was performed incorporating unique molecular identifiers. One entry per CDR3 protein, called by TCRdb with MiXCR from the PCR reads. The sample records about 210,000 distinct CDR3 sequences, roughly 18% being singletons. The clonotype comes from a male patient aged 2-9 years who had a stem cell transplant for acute lymphoblastic leukemia, so the T cells may come from the graft donor. V gene TRBV30 combines with J gene TRBJ1-5; a possible D gene is TRBD1 (6 bases). Source: PBMCs, mostly from graft donor cells, taken 360 days after TCRalphabeta/CD19-depleted stem cell transplant. This CDR3 reads CAWSESDRRNQPQHF. Written as DNA, the CDR3 is TGTGCCTGGAGTGAGTCCGACAGGCGCAATCAGCCCCAGCATTTT.